These 27 T cell receptor beta chains came from one sample sequenced in a study of blood T cell repertoires in COVID-19 (TCRdb year 2020). Library method: the immunoSEQ multiplex PCR assay. Not all clones reach the TCRdb copy of this immuneACCESS table, which keeps in-frame sequences only. Checked studies attribute under half of the gap to unresolved V genes and leave the rest unexplained. Recorded for this sample are some 460,000 clones; about 85% of them occurred a single time. The ten most abundant clones make up approximately 2% of the sample. Sequencing input: PBMCs or T cells enriched from blood (not recorded which). Source of these receptors: a woman between 18 and 29 years old with acute COVID-19.

This clone was seen a single time. This chain connects TRBV9 to TRBJ2-4; 8 nucleotides line up with TRBD1. Looked up from germline, CDR1 is SGDLS and CDR2 is YYNGEE. The CDR3 covers 16 residues. Losses at the gene ends were 4 bases for V and 0 bases for J; bases not matched to a gene: 6. CDR3 sequence: CASSSRQGLAKNIQYF. Here the CDR3 DNA reads TGTGCCAGCAGCAGCCGACAGGGGCTAGCCAAAAACATTCAGTACTTC.

The chain couples TRBV15 to TRBJ2-3; TRBD1 matches at 10 bases. The junction had 7 bases not matched to a gene; V was cut back by 7 bases and J by 6 bases. The length of the CDR3 is 14 residues. In germline, CDR1 is LNHNV, CDR2 YYDKDF (reference sequence). CDR3 sequence (DNA): TGTGCCACCAACCCGGGACAGGGGTTTGATACGCAGTATTTT. It is translated as CATNPGQGFDTQYF.

This chain links TRBV7-9 with TRBJ2-1, with D tentatively TRBD2 (6 bases). The V end was cut by 4 bases, the J end by 7 bases, with 11 bases between. Germline assignment: CDR1 SEHNR and CDR2 FQNEAQ (reference sequence). CDR3 length: 13 amino acids. CDR3 in amino acids: CASSSGTYNEQFF. The CDR3 DNA is TGTGCCAGCAGCTCCGGGACTTATAATGAGCAGTTCTTC.

Written as DNA, the CDR3 is TGTGCCAGCAGTTCGGCGGGGCCATACAATGAGCAGTTCTTC. Translating gives CASSSAGPYNEQFF. V and J are TRBV27 and TRBJ2-1; a weak D match, TRBD2 (6 bases). Germline values: CDR1 MNHEY, CDR2 SMNVEV (reference sequence). V was cut by 4 bases and J by 4 bases, with 11 bases left in between. The CDR3 has 14 residues.

The chain recombines TRBV5-3 with TRBJ2-7; TRBD2 is a possible D gene (5 bases). TRBV5-3 is treated as an ORF (open reading frame) with a function not yet certain. The CDR3 covers 20 residues. The germline V and J ends were trimmed by 4 bases and 3 bases, with 32 bases remaining between them. DNA of the CDR3: TGTGCCAGAAGCCTCTATTGCGTGAGTGCGGGTCCTTTCCCTAACTACGAGCAGTACTTC. Protein sequence: CARSLYCVSAGPFPNYEQYF.

V usage is TRBV5-1 and J usage is TRBJ2-5, with TRBD2 matching 8 bases. The CDR3 spans 13 residues. From germline, CDR1 is SGHRS and CDR2 YFSETQ. V shed 4 bases, J shed 5 bases, and the junction held 4 bases outside the gene matches. The CDR3 is CASSMGLGETQYF. The CDR3 DNA reads as TGCGCCAGCAGCATGGGACTAGGGGAGACCCAGTACTTC.

The chain employs TRBV29-1 and TRBJ2-1; 7 bases line up with TRBD2. J lost 4 bases, V lost 8 bases, and 11 bases had no gene match. This CDR3 is 14 amino acids long. Germline CDR1 reads SQVTM; CDR2 reads ANQGSEA. In nucleotides, the CDR3 is TGCAGCTACGCTGGGCTAGCGGCGTACAATGAGCAGTTCTTC. It yields the protein CSYAGLAAYNEQFF.

The chain uses TRBV20-1 and TRBJ2-1; 8 bases agree with TRBD2. The CDR3 sequence is 11 residues long. The J segment lost 8 bases and the V segment lost 7 bases, leaving 4 bases of the junction unmatched. Germline CDR1 is DFQATT and CDR2 is SNEGSKA (reference sequence). In nucleotides, the CDR3 is TGCAGTGGGTCTAGCGGGTATGAGCAGTTCTTC. It translates to CSGSSGYEQFF.

The chain links TRBV15 to TRBJ2-1; 8 nucleotides line up with TRBD2. Germline V gene data show CDR1 as LNHNV and CDR2 as YYDKDF (reference sequence). This CDR3 is built from 13 residues. Unmatched junction bases numbered 6, after V lost 6 bases and J lost 8 bases. Here the CDR3 reads CATRSGSRYEQFF. The DNA for the CDR3 is TGTGCCACCAGGAGCGGGAGTAGGTATGAGCAGTTCTTC.

The rearrangement links TRBV28 to TRBJ2-1, with TRBD1 matching over 7 bases. In germline, CDR1 is MDHEN, CDR2 SYDVKM. The CDR3 covers 14 residues. Trimming removed 5 bases from V and 2 bases from J; junction bases left unmatched: 3. The CDR3 nucleotides read TGTGCCAGCAGTGGGGGACAGCCCTACAATGAGCAGTTCTTC. This gives the protein CASSGGQPYNEQFF.

The chain carries TRBV7-8 and TRBJ2-2; TRBD2 matches 7 bases. The CDR3 extends over 16 amino acids. Germline CDR1 and CDR2: SGHVS and FQNEAQ. V lost 0 bases, J lost 5 bases, and 6 bases stayed unmatched. CDR3 protein: CASSLALGGITGELFF. DNA for the CDR3: TGTGCCAGCAGCTTAGCGCTCGGGGGGATTACCGGGGAGCTGTTTTTT. Looking up the rest from reference TRBV7-8 and TRBJ2-2 gives the full variable domain: GAGVSQSPRYKVAKRGQDVALRCDPISGHVSLFWYQQALGQGPEFLTYFQNEAQLDKSGLPSDRFFAERPEGSVSTLKIQRTQQEDSAVYLCASSLALGGITGELFFGEGSRLTVL.

The chain employs TRBV4-3 and TRBJ2-1, with D perhaps TRBD2 (5 bases). V gave up 0 bases and J gave up 6 bases, with 15 bases separating them. CDR1 LGHNA and CDR2 YSLEER come from the germline V gene. CDR3 length: 16 residues. CDR3 sequence reads: CASSQDRGRLTNEQFF. In DNA form, the CDR3 reads TGCGCCAGCAGCCAAGATCGGGGTCGACTTACCAATGAGCAGTTCTTC.

The rearrangement links TRBV21-1 to TRBJ2-3; the listed D gene, TRBD1, was not tested against the DNA. TRBV21-1 corresponds to a pseudogene. The CDR3 runs to 16 residues. Here the CDR3 DNA reads TGTGCCAGCAGCCCTCAACCGACAGGGGGGTCAGATACGCAGTATTTT. Residues: CASSPQPTGGSDTQYF.

The chain links TRBV20-1 to TRBJ2-7; no firm D call. Trimming left V 3 bases short and J 0 bases short, with 9 bases between. CDR3 length: 13 amino acids. Germline CDR1 is DFQATT and CDR2 is SNEGSKA (reference sequence). The CDR3 DNA sequence: TGCAGTGCTAGTGCGACGGGCTCCTACGAGCAGTACTTC. The encoded protein is CSASATGSYEQYF.

The rearrangement joins TRBV5-6 to TRBJ2-1; TRBD2 matches 8 bases. The CDR3 totals 17 residues. V gave up 0 bases and J gave up 3 bases; unmatched junction bases: 8. Germline V gene lookup returns CDR1 SGHDT and CDR2 YYEEEE. The chain's CDR3 is CASSLEWTSLDYNEQFF. The CDR3 nucleotides read TGTGCCAGCAGCTTGGAGTGGACTAGCTTAGACTACAATGAGCAGTTCTTC.

V is TRBV10-3 and J is TRBJ2-7, with unresolved D. Germline CDR1 ENHRY, CDR2 SYGVKD. Trimming removed 4 bases from V and 0 bases from J, with 13 bases in between. This CDR3 has 15 residues. CDR3 in amino acids: CAISGGELSSYEQYF. DNA for the CDR3: TGTGCCATCAGTGGAGGTGAACTGAGCTCCTACGAGCAGTACTTC.

The chain recombines TRBV7-9 with TRBJ1-3, with a tentative D call TRBD1 (5 bases). This CDR3 region has 14 residues. The V and J ends lost 3 bases and 4 bases respectively, with 10 bases between them. Germline lookup yields CDR1 SEHNR and CDR2 FQNEAQ (reference sequence). CDR3 sequence (DNA): TGTGCCAGCAGCTTTTCAGGGATCGGAAACACCATATATTTT. It translates to CASSFSGIGNTIYF.

The J gene is TRBJ1-1, the V gene TRBV4-1; D is undetermined. CDR3 length: 19 residues. Germline values: CDR1 MGHRA, CDR2 YSYEKL. The germline V and J ends were trimmed by 0 bases and 4 bases, with 24 bases remaining between them. The DNA for the CDR3 is TGCGCCAGCAGCCAAGATCTTATGGGCAGGACCGAAGCGGGCACTGAAGCTTTCTTT. Amino acids: CASSQDLMGRTEAGTEAFF.

The V gene is TRBV12-3 or TRBV12-4, the J gene TRBJ1-2; D remains ambiguous. The CDR3 contains 11 residues. V was shortened by 1 base and J by 7 bases, with 4 bases between the two germline ends. In DNA form, the CDR3 reads TGTGCCAGCAGTTTAGGCGTTGGCTACACCTTC. It translates to CASSLGVGYTF.

As regards this clone: Other nucleotide sequences from this sample produce the same CDR3. This chain links TRBV27 with TRBJ1-1; the match to TRBD1 covers 7 bases. The CDR3 runs 13 residues. Germline CDR1 MNHEY, CDR2 SMNVEV (reference sequence). V was pared by 3 bases and J by 5 bases, with 3 bases of the junction left unmatched. The CDR3 DNA reads as TGTGCCAGCAGTTTGACAGGGAGGACTGAAGCTTTCTTT. This sequence encodes CASSLTGRTEAFF.

This chain connects TRBV2 to TRBJ1-1; D not resolved. Germline loops: CDR1 SNHLY, CDR2 FYNNEI. V lost 7 bases, J lost 1 base, and 7 bases lay in between. The CDR3 extends over 12 amino acids. CDR3 region: CASILANTEAFF. Here the CDR3 DNA reads TGTGCCAGCATTTTAGCGAACACTGAAGCTTTCTTT.

The genes are TRBV11-2 and TRBJ1-1; 9 nucleotides agree with TRBD1. V dropped 1 base and J dropped 11; count of bases not matched to a gene: 8. The germline CDR1 and CDR2 sequences are SGHAT and FQNNGV. The CDR3 covers 14 residues. This CDR3 reads CASSLGDRVSSAFF. CDR3 in DNA: TGTGCCAGCAGCTTAGGGGACAGGGTAAGCTCGGCTTTCTTT.

The table lists this clone with a few counts. The J gene is TRBJ2-7, the V gene TRBV2, with D perhaps matching TRBD2 (5 bases). The CDR3 loop spans 14 amino acids. Trimming left V 0 bases short and J 2 bases short, with 8 bases between. Germline CDR1 reads SNHLY; CDR2 reads FYNNEI. The CDR3 loop is CASSEAELAYEQYF. Written as DNA, the CDR3 is TGTGCCAGCAGTGAAGCGGAACTAGCCTACGAGCAGTACTTC.

This rearrangement joins TRBV3-1 (or the pseudogene TRBV3-2) to TRBJ2-7; D is ambiguous. The V and J ends lost 1 base and 3 bases respectively, with 13 bases between them. The V gene's germline CDR1 is LGHDT and CDR2 YNNKEL (reference sequence). The CDR3 loop spans 15 amino acids. The CDR3 protein is CASSQGSSIFYEQYF. For the CDR3, the DNA is TGTGCCAGCAGCCAAGGATCCAGTATTTTCTACGAGCAGTACTTC.

The chain couples TRBV18 to TRBJ1-3; D might be TRBD1 (6 bases). The germline V gene has CDR1 KGHSH and CDR2 LQKENI. The V end lost 2 bases, the J end lost 9 bases, and 20 bases lay between the germline ends. The CDR3 loop spans 16 amino acids. DNA of the CDR3: TGTGCCAGCTCACCAGCATTGGCAGGGGAGACTCGCACCATATATTTT. Its translation: CASSPALAGETRTIYF.

The rearrangement links TRBV11-2 to TRBJ1-2; D is undetermined. The V and J ends lost 8 bases and 6 bases respectively, with 13 bases between them. Per the germline V gene, CDR1 is SGHAT and CDR2 is FQNNGV. The CDR3 is 12 residues long. CDR3 amino acids: CASRGEFDGYTF. The CDR3 DNA follows: TGTGCCAGCCGGGGTGAGTTCGATGGCTACACCTTC.

This chain links TRBV7-2 with TRBJ2-7; 10 nucleotides agree with TRBD1. The CDR3 length is 15 residues. The V segment lost 6 bases and the J segment 3 bases; nucleotides outside the gene matches: 8. From germline, CDR1 is SGHTA and CDR2 FQGNSA. The DNA of the CDR3 is TGTGCCAGCAGGCACCAAGACAGGGGGCACTACGAGCAGTACTTC. Translation gives CASRHQDRGHYEQYF. The complete variable domain, with remaining parts taken from reference TRBV7-2 and TRBJ2-7, reads GAGVSQSPSNKVTEKGKDVELRCDPISGHTALYWYRQSLGQGLEFLIYFQGNSAPDKSGLPSDRFSAERTGGSVSTLTIQRTQQEDSAVYLCASRHQDRGHYEQYFGPGTRLTVT.